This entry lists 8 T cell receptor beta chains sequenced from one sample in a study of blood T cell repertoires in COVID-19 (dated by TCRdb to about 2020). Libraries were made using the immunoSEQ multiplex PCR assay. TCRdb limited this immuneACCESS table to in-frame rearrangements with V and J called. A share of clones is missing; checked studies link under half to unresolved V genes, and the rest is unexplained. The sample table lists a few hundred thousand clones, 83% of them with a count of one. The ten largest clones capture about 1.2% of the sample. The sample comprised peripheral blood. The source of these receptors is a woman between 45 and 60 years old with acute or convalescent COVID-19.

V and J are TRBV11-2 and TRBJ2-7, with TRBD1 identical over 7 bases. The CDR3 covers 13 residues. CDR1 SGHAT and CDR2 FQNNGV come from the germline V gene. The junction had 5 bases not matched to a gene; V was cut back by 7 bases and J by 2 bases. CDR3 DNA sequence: TGTGCCAGCACCCGACAGGGCCCCTACGAGCAGTACTTC. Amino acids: CASTRQGPYEQYF.

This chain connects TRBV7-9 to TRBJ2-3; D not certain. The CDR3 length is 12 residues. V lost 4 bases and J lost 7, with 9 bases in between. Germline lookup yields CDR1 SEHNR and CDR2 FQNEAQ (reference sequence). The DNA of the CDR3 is TGTGCCAGCAGCTCCCAGGCGTATACGCAGTATTTT. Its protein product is CASSSQAYTQYF.

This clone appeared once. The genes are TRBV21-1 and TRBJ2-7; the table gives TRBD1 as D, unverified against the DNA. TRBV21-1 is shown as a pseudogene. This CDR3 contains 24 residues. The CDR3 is CASSKLALQAQPSLQQLSSYEQYF. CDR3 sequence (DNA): TGTGCCAGCAGCAAACTCGCTCTGCAGGCCCAGCCCTCTCTCCAGCAACTCAGCTCCTACGAGCAGTACTTC.

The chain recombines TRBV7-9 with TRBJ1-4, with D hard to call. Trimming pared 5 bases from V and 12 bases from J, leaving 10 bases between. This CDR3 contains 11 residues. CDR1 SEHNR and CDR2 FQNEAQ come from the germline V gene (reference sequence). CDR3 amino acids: CASSNGLQLFF. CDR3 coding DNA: TGTGCCAGCAGCAATGGACTCCAACTGTTTTTT.

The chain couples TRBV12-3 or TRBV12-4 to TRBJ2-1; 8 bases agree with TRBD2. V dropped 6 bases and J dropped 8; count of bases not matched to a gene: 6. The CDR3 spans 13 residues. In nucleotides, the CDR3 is TGTGCCAGCAGGAACAGCGGGAGCGATGAGCAGTTCTTC. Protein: CASRNSGSDEQFF.

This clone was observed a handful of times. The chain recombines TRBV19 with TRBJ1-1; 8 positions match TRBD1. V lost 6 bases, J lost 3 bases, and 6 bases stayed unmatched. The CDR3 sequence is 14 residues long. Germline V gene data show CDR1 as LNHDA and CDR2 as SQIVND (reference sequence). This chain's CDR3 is CASRIQGDYTEAFF. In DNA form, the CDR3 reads TGTGCCAGTAGGATACAGGGGGATTACACTGAAGCTTTCTTT.

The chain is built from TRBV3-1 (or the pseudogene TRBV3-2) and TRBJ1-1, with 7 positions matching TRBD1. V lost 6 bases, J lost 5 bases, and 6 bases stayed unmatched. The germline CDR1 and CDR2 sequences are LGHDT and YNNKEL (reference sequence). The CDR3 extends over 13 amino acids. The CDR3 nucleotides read TGTGCCAGCAGATCACAGGGGAGGACTGAAGCTTTCTTT. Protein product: CASRSQGRTEAFF.

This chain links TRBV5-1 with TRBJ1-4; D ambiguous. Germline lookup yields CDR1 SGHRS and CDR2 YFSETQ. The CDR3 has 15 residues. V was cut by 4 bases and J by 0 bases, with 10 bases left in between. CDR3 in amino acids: CASSPSPATNEKLFF. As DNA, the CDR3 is TGCGCCAGCAGCCCTAGTCCTGCAACTAATGAAAAACTGTTTTTT.